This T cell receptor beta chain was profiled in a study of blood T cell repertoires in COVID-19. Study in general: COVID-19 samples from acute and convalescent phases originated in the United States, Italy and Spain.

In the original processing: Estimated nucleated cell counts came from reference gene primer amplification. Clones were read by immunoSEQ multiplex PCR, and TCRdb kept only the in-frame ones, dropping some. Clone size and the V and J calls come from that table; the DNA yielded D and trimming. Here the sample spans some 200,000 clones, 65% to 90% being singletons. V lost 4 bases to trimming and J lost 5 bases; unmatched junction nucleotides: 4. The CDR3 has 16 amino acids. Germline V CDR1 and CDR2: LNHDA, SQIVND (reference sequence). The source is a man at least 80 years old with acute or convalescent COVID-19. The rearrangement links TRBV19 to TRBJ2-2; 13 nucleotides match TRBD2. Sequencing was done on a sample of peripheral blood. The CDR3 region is CASSTTSGRATGELFF. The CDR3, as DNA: TGTGCCAGTAGTACAACTAGCGGGAGGGCAACCGGGGAGCTGTTTTTT. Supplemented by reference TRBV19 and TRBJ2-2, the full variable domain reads DGGITQSPKYLFRKEGQNVTLSCEQNLNHDAMYWYRQDPGQGLRLIYYSQIVNDFQKGDIAEGYSVSREKKESFPLTVTSAQKNPTAFYLCASSTTSGRATGELFFGEGSRLTVL.